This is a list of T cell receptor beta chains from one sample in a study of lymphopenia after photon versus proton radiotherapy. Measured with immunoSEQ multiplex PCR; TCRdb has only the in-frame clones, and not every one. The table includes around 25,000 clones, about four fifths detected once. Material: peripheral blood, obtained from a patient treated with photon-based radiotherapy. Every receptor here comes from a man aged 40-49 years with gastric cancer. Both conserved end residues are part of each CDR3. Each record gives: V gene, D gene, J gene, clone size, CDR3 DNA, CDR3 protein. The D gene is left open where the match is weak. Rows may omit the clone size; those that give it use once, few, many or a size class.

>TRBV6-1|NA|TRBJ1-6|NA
TGTGCCAGCAGTGTAAGGGGAACGGGATTTGGACCCCTCCACTTT
CASSVRGTGFGPLHF
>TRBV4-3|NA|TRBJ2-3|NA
TGCGCCAGCAGCCCGGCCCCACCGGGCCACACAGATACGCAGTATTTT
CASSPAPPGHTDTQYF
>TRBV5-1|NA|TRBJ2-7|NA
TGCGCCAGCAGCTTGGCCATGGGGAGATACGAGCAGTACTTC
CASSLAMGRYEQYF
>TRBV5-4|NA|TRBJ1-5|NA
TGTGCCAGCAGCTCCAGGGCATTGGGGCCCCAGCATTTT
CASSSRALGPQHF
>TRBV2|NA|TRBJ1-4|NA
TGTGCCAGCAATGGAGAGAGTCGGGGGCCGTCAACTAATGAAAAACTGTTTTTT
CASNGESRGPSTNEKLFF
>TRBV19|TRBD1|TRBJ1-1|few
TGTGCCAGTAAGGGGGACAGGCAACTGAACACTGAAGCTTTCTTT
CASKGDRQLNTEAFF
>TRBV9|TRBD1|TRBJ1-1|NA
TGTGCCAGCAGCGTATACCCCGGGGGACAGGGCTTGGAAGCTTTCTTT
CASSVYPGGQGLEAFF
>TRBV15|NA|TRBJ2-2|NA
TGTGCCACCAGCAGAGATGTGGGTACCGGGGAGCTGTTTTTT
CATSRDVGTGELFF
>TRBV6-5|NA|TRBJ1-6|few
TGTGCCAGCAGTTACGCGGGTCCTAATTCACCCCTCCACTTT
CASSYAGPNSPLHF
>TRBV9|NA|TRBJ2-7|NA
TGTGCCAGCAGCGTAGACGGCCTTTCCTACGAGCAGTACTTC
CASSVDGLSYEQYF
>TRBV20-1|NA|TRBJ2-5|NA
TGCAGTGCCAGGGGAGAGGAGACCCAGTACTTC
CSARGEETQYF
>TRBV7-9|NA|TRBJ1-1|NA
TGTGCCAGCAGCTTAGGCAGGAAGAACACTGAAGCTTTCTTT
CASSLGRKNTEAFF
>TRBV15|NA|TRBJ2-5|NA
TGTGCCACCAGCAGAGAAAATTCGGACCAGTACTTC
CATSRENSDQYF
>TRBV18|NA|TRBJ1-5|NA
TGTGCCAGCTCAAAGGGGGGGGGCAATCAGCCCCAGCATTTT
CASSKGGGNQPQHF
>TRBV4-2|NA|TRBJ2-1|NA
TGTGCCAGCAGCCAAGTAAAGGGGCAACTCAATGAGCAGTTCTTC
CASSQVKGQLNEQFF
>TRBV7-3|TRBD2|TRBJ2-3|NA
TGTGCCAGCAGCGGCGGGGGGGCTGGCACAGATACGCAGTATTTT
CASSGGGAGTDTQYF
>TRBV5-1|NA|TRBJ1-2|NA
TGCGCCAGCAGCTTGGATAACCGTGGCTACACCTTC
CASSLDNRGYTF
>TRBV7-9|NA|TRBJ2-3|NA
TGTGCCAGCAGCGGTAGCGGTGCTAGCACAGATACGCAGTATTTT
CASSGSGASTDTQYF
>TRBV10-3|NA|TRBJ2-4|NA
TGTGCCATCAGTGTGGGGGACTCCAAAAACATTCAGTACTTC
CAISVGDSKNIQYF
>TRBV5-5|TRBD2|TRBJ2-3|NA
TGTGCCAGCAGCCTAGATGGGGGGGCAGATACGCAGTATTTT
CASSLDGGADTQYF
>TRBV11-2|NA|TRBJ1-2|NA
TGTGCCAGCAGCTCAACAGGGCACTATGGCTACACCTTC
CASSSTGHYGYTF
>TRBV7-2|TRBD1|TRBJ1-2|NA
TGTGCCAGCAGCTTAGTCGGGACAGCTGCCGCGGGCTACACCTTC
CASSLVGTAAAGYTF
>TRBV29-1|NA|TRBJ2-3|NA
TGCAGCGTTGAGAGGGGACCAGATACGCAGTATTTT
CSVERGPDTQYF
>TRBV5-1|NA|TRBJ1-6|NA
TGCGCCAGCAGTAAAAGAGTCGGCGGCTCCTATAATTCACCCCTCCACTTT
CASSKRVGGSYNSPLHF
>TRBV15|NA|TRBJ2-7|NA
TGTGCCACCAGCAGAGAACGGCAGGCCAGGGTCGGGAACGAGCAGTACTTC
CATSRERQARVGNEQYF
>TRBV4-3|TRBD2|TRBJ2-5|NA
TGCGCCAGCAGCCCTTCCCTGGGTAGCGGGGGGAGAGGAGAGACCCAGTACTTC
CASSPSLGSGGRGETQYF
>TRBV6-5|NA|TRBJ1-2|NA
TGTGCCAGCAGCGGACGATACAGGGCCTACTACACCTTC
CASSGRYRAYYTF
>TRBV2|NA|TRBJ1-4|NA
TGTGCCAGCAGTGAAGGGCGAGGGGCGGAAAAACTGTTTTTT
CASSEGRGAEKLFF
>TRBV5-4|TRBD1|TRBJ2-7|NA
TGTGCCAGCAGCGATCCCGACAGGGGCAAATGGGACGAGCAGTACTTC
CASSDPDRGKWDEQYF
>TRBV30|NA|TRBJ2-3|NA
TGTGCCTGGAGTGCCCACAGCTCTAGCACAGATACGCAGTATTTT
CAWSAHSSSTDTQYF
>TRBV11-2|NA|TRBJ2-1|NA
TGTGCCAGCAGCTTAGAGCGGACCCGCCCATACAATGAGCAGTTCTTC
CASSLERTRPYNEQFF
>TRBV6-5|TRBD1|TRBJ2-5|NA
TGTGCCAGCACCCGGGACAGCCAAGAGACCCAGTACTTC
CASTRDSQETQYF
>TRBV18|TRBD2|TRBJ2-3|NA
TGTGCCAGCTCACCGGGACTAGCGGGGGTTACTAGCACAGATACGCAGTATTTT
CASSPGLAGVTSTDTQYF
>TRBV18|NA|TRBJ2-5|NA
TGTGCCAGCTCCCCACGGGGGGCAGGGGAGAAGACCCAGTACTTC
CASSPRGAGEKTQYF
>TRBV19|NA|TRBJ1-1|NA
TGTGCCAGTAGTATTGGGCGACAGCTGAACACTGAAGCTTTCTTT
CASSIGRQLNTEAFF
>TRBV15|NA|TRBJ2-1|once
TGTGCCACCAGTCCGGGGGTTGGACAGCACACCTACAATGAGCAGTTCTTC
CATSPGVGQHTYNEQFF
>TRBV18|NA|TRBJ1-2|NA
TGTGCCAGCTCTCCCCAAGCGGCGGCAGCGTCTAACTATGGCTACACCTTC
CASSPQAAAASNYGYTF
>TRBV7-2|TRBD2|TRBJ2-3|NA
TGTGCCAGCAGCCTCACTAGCGGGGGGCCAGATACGCAGTATTTT
CASSLTSGGPDTQYF
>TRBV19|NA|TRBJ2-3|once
TGTGCCAGTAGTATAGATGCGGGTGCGAGCACAGATACGCAGTATTTT
CASSIDAGASTDTQYF
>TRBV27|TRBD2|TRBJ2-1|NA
TGTGCCAGCAGTCGTAGCGGGGGAAGCTCCTACAATGAGCAGTTCTTC
CASSRSGGSSYNEQFF
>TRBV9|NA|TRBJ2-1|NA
TGTGCCAGCAGCAGCGGCTATGAGCAGTTCTTC
CASSSGYEQFF
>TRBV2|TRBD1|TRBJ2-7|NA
TGTGCCAGCAGCCAACGTTGGACAGGGAGGAACTACGAGCAGTACTTC
CASSQRWTGRNYEQYF
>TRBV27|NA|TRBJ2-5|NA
TGTGCCAGCAGTTTGTCGCCAGCTCAAGAGACCCAGTACTTC
CASSLSPAQETQYF
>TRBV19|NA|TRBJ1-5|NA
TGTGCCAGTAGTATGTTTTGGGGTAACAATCAGCCCCAGCATTTT
CASSMFWGNNQPQHF
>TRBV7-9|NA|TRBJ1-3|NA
TGTGCCAGCAGCTCTTCTGGGGGCCTGGGGAGCGCGGGAAACACCATATATTTT
CASSSSGGLGSAGNTIYF